These 6 T cell receptor beta chains originate from one sample sequenced in a study of molecular identifiers for immune sequencing clone quantification. Each CDR3 protein is one row after TCRdb ran MiXCR on the PCR reads. The sample lists 250,000 to 400,000 distinct CDR3 sequences; about 22% were seen once. The sample taken for sequencing was naive CD8+ T cells from blood, with Jurkat cell RNA spiked in. As to subset: FACS-sorted CD8+CD4-CCR7+CD45RA+ naive T cells. The receptors originated from a human donor in good health. Some libraries in this study had Jurkat cell RNA spiked in.

Regarding this clonotype: This may be a read error, as it is one base from a much larger clone. The V call is TRBV6-2 or TRBV6-3, the J call TRBJ2-3; D possibly corresponds to TRBD1 (5 bases). Deletions cut 1 base from V and 2 bases from J, with 7 bases between. Germline assignment: CDR1 MNHEY and CDR2 SVGEGT. CDR3 size: 14 residues. The CDR3: CASSYLTDTDTQYF. The DNA for the CDR3 is TGTGCCAGCAGTTACTTGACAGACACAGATACGCAGTATTTT.

The chain recombines TRBV30 with TRBJ2-5; unclear D gene. Germline CDR1 reads GTSNPN; CDR2 reads SVGIG (reference sequence). The CDR3 sequence is 13 residues long. The V end lost 4 bases, the J end lost 1 base, and 10 bases lay between the germline ends. CDR3: CAWKVRTQETQYF. CDR3 nucleotides: TGTGCCTGGAAGGTCAGGACCCAAGAGACCCAGTACTTC.

This clonotype was seen at least ten times. Relative to the germline gene, one junction end is altered; a read error may explain this. V usage is TRBV7-2 and J usage is TRBJ2-7; 11 bases agree with TRBD2. Germline V gene lookup returns CDR1 SGHTA and CDR2 FQGNSA. The CDR3 totals 14 residues. In DNA form, the CDR3 reads TGCGCCAGCAGCCCCGGGACTAGCGGCTACGAGCAGTACTTC. Its translation is CASSPGTSGYEQYF.

The V gene is TRBV7-8, the J gene TRBJ2-7, with D unclear. V lost 0 bases and J 6 bases, leaving 18 bases between the germline ends. This CDR3 spans 16 amino acids. Germline CDR1 is SGHVS and CDR2 is FQNEAQ. The CDR3 sequence: CASSLAPSATRSEQYF. Here the CDR3 DNA reads TGTGCCAGCAGCTTAGCTCCGTCGGCCACGAGGAGCGAGCAGTACTTC.

This chain connects TRBV30 to TRBJ1-3; D is uncertain. The V end was cut by 4 bases, the J end by 0 bases, with 10 bases between. Germline V gene lookup returns CDR1 GTSNPN and CDR2 SVGIG (reference sequence). The CDR3 extends over 14 amino acids. DNA of the CDR3: TGTGCCTGGACGTGGATGAGCTCTGGAAACACCATATATTTT. It translates to CAWTWMSSGNTIYF.

Comments on this clonotype: Being one base from a much bigger clone, this may be a read error. The rearrangement links TRBV6-5 to TRBJ2-2, with unresolved D. The CDR3 is 13 residues long. Germline CDR1 MNHEY, CDR2 SVGAGI. CDR3 residues: CARSYWGTGELFF. The CDR3 nucleotides are TGTGCCCGCAGTTATTGGGGCACCGGGGAGCTGTTTTTT.